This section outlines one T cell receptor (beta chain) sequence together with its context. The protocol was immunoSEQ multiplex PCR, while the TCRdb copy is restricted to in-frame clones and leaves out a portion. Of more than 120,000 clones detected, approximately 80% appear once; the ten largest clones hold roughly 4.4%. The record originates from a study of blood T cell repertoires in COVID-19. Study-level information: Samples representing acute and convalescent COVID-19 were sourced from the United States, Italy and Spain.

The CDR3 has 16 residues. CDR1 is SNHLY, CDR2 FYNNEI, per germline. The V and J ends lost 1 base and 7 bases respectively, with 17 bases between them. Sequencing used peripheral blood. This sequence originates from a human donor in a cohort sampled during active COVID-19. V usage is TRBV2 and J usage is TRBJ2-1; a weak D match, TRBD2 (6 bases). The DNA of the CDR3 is TGTGCCAGCAGTGAAGGTAGGAGGGCCCGGAGGAATGAGCAGTTCTTC. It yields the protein CASSEGRRARRNEQFF.